The 16 T cell receptor beta chains given below trace back to one sample, sequenced in a study of T-cell reconstitution after alpha-beta-depleted transplantation in children. The library targeted TCRbeta and was prepared with unique molecular identifiers. One entry per CDR3 protein results from TCRdb running MiXCR on the PCR reads. The sample includes about 340,000 distinct CDR3 sequences, about a tenth of them seen just once. The sample here was PBMCs from the stem cell graft donor, taken from the stem cell graft. These TCRs come from a human donor who donated a stem cell graft to a child with acute lymphoblastic leukemia.

This chain links TRBV5-1 with TRBJ2-5; possibly TRBD2 for D (5 bases). Germline values: CDR1 SGHRS, CDR2 YFSETQ. V was clipped by 6 bases and J by 4 bases, with 13 bases between them. The CDR3 spans 13 residues. CDR3 region: CASNWASSETQYF. The CDR3 DNA reads as TGCGCCAGCAATTGGGCTAGCTCAGAGACCCAGTACTTC.

The CDR3 DNA follows: TGTGCCAGCAGTGAAACTCCGGGGGGAAACATTCAGTACTTC. It translates to CASSETPGGNIQYF. The chain employs TRBV27 and TRBJ2-4, with 7 bases that match TRBD2. V gave up 5 bases and J gave up 6 bases; unmatched junction bases: 7. Germline CDR1 and CDR2: MNHEY and SMNVEV (reference sequence). This CDR3 region has 14 residues.

In this sample, this clonotype turned up a few times. The chain's CDR3 is CASSQEGQGGTQFF. DNA of the CDR3: TGCGCCAGCAGCCAAGAGGGCCAGGGCGGGACGCAGTTCTTC. The V gene is TRBV4-3, the J gene TRBJ2-1, with TRBD2 as a possible D gene (6 bases). Per the germline V gene, CDR1 is LGHNA and CDR2 is YSLEER. V was trimmed by 0 bases and J by 12 bases, leaving 15 bases between them. The CDR3 covers 14 residues.

This clonotype appeared a few times. The chain couples TRBV30 to TRBJ2-7, with 9 bases identical to TRBD1. The germline V gene encodes CDR1 GTSNPN and CDR2 SVGIG (reference sequence). The CDR3 is made up of 11 amino acids. V shed 8 bases, J shed 7 bases, and the junction held 6 bases outside the gene matches. CDR3 sequence (DNA): TGTGCCGGGGGACAGGGTTGGGAGCAGTACTTC. Amino acids: CAGGQGWEQYF.

J is TRBJ2-1 and V is TRBV11-1; 11 nucleotides line up with TRBD2. Looked up from germline, CDR1 is SGHAT and CDR2 is FQDESV (reference sequence). The CDR3 is 22 amino acids. J was trimmed by 4 bases and V by 6 bases; bases with no gene match: 26. As DNA, the CDR3 is TGTGCCAGCAGGTTACGCCCCGGGGGAGGACCAACGGGACTAGCGGCTTACAATGAGCAGTTCTTC. As protein: CASRLRPGGGPTGLAAYNEQFF.

This clonotype appeared many times. The CDR3, as DNA: TGCGCCAGCAGCTTGGACGGATACTATGGCTACACCTTC. This translates into CASSLDGYYGYTF. This chain uses TRBV5-1 with TRBJ1-2; D gene unclear. V lost 0 bases, J lost 3 bases, and 6 bases lay in between. Germline V CDR1 and CDR2: SGHRS, YFSETQ. The CDR3 runs 13 residues.

The CDR3 bases are TGTGCCAGCAGCCCCTCGGGTCTAGCTCCCTCCTACGAGCAGTACTTC. Translated: CASSPSGLAPSYEQYF. The V and J genes are TRBV3-1 and TRBJ2-7, with a weak D call TRBD2 (5 bases). V shed 4 bases and J shed 0 bases, with 16 bases lying between them. This CDR3 has 16 amino acids. CDR1 LGHDT and CDR2 YNNKEL come from the germline V gene (reference sequence).

The chain recombines TRBV6-2 or TRBV6-3 with TRBJ2-3, with 8 bases aligning to TRBD1. The germline V gene has CDR1 MNHEY and CDR2 SVGEGT. J gave up 4 bases and V 3 bases, and 6 bases lay outside the gene matches. The CDR3 has 15 amino acids. CDR3 sequence: CASSYLGQGADTQYF. CDR3 nucleotides: TGTGCCAGCAGTTATCTCGGACAGGGTGCAGATACGCAGTATTTT.

The rearrangement links TRBV3-1 to TRBJ2-3; 9 nucleotides align to TRBD2. The CDR3 is 16 amino acids. Germline-derived CDR1 and CDR2 are LGHDT and YNNKEL (reference sequence). The trim removed 4 bases at V and 0 bases at J, leaving 5 bases unmatched. CDR3 amino acids: CASSLSGSPSTDTQYF. The DNA of the CDR3 is TGTGCCAGCAGCCTTAGCGGGAGTCCTAGCACAGATACGCAGTATTTT.

The gene calls are TRBV20-1 and TRBJ2-1, with D possibly being TRBD2 (6 bases). This CDR3 comprises 12 residues. V was clipped by 6 bases and J by 4 bases, with 10 bases between them. The germline gives CDR1 DFQATT, CDR2 SNEGSKA (reference sequence). CDR3 protein: CSAGSRYNEQFF. In DNA form, the CDR3 reads TGCAGTGCCGGGAGTAGGTACAATGAGCAGTTCTTC.

This clonotype was detected many times. CDR3 nucleotide sequence: TGCGCCAGCAGCGTCGGACGGAACTATGGCTACACCTTC. The encoded protein is CASSVGRNYGYTF. V is TRBV4-1 and J is TRBJ1-2; D is ambiguous. This CDR3 has 13 amino acids. Germline CDR1 MGHRA, CDR2 YSYEKL. V was trimmed by 5 bases and J by 2 bases, leaving 9 bases between them.

Many counts were recorded for this clonotype. The chain employs TRBV12-3 or TRBV12-4 and TRBJ2-1; D gene unclear. V was trimmed by 6 bases and J by 7 bases, leaving 10 bases between them. This CDR3 is built from 12 residues. The CDR3, as DNA: TGTGCCAGCAGCCAAACAACGAATGAGCAGTTCTTC. Translation: CASSQTTNEQFF.

The V call is TRBV6-5, the J call TRBJ2-3; a weak D match, TRBD2 (6 bases). V shed 0 bases and J shed 5 bases, with 15 bases lying between them. The V gene's germline CDR1 is MNHEY and CDR2 SVGAGI. This CDR3 has 16 residues. The CDR3: CASSYSKREQRDTQYF. The CDR3 DNA follows: TGTGCCAGCAGTTACTCGAAACGGGAGCAAAGAGATACGCAGTATTTT.

The DNA for the CDR3 is TGTGCCAGCAAGGACAGGGGGTACGAGCAGTACTTC. Amino acid sequence: CASKDRGYEQYF. V and J are TRBV28 and TRBJ2-7, with 10 positions matching TRBD1. Germline V gene sequence: CDR1 MDHEN, CDR2 SYDVKM. The CDR3 has 12 residues. J was trimmed by 4 bases and V by 7 bases; bases with no gene match: 1.

In this sample, this clonotype turned up a few times. The rearrangement joins TRBV5-1 to TRBJ2-5, with 11 bases matching TRBD2. The V and J ends lost 1 base and 3 bases, in that order; junction bases with no gene match: 2. Germline V gene data show CDR1 as SGHRS and CDR2 as YFSETQ. This CDR3 comprises 15 residues. The CDR3 spells CASSLLGLAEETQYF. CDR3 sequence (DNA): TGCGCCAGCAGCTTGTTGGGACTAGCGGAAGAGACCCAGTACTTC.

This clonotype was recorded a few times. The germline gene is not matched at one end of the junction; a read error may be the cause. CDR3 in DNA: TGCAGTCTCCCCCCGGGCGGGCGACAGAATGAGCAGTTATTC. It encodes CSLPPGGRQNEQLF. The rearrangement links TRBV20-1 to TRBJ2-1; D tentatively reads TRBD1 or TRBD2 (5 bases each). Per the germline V gene, CDR1 is DFQATT and CDR2 is SNEGSKA (reference sequence). The CDR3 extends over 14 amino acids.